The next 18 T cell receptor beta chains were all read from a single sample in a study of regulatory T cells in long-lasting Graves disease. Time point defined: newly diagnosed GD, antithyroid drugs for less than 3 months. Making the TCR library involved RNA that had been extracted from PBMCs. Combining iRepertoire HTBI primers with Arm-PCR of CDR3 regions, the authors built TCR beta libraries. TCRdb analysed the multiplex PCR reads with MiXCR anew, one entry per CDR3 protein. Of about 620,000 distinct CDR3 sequences detected, approximately 15% appear once; the ten largest clones hold 15% to 20%. The sample was also reused in another study, on T cells in Graves' hyperthyroidism and ophthalmopathy.

The source material was peripheral blood mononuclear cells (PBMCs), sampled at new diagnosis, from a patient treated with antithyroid drugs. These receptors were taken from a woman in her 30s with Graves disease.

This clonotype was recorded many times. The chain combines TRBV2 with TRBJ1-2; tentative D call: TRBD1 (6 bases). V lost 6 bases to trimming and J lost 0 bases, with 14 bases between them. Germline CDR1 SNHLY, CDR2 FYNNEI. This CDR3 spans 15 amino acids. As DNA, the CDR3 is TGTGCCAGCAGAGATTCCGACAGGCCTAACTATGGCTACACCTTC. Translation: CASRDSDRPNYGYTF.

This chain links TRBV27 with TRBJ2-1; TRBD1 is a possible D gene (6 bases). Germline V gene data show CDR1 as MNHEY and CDR2 as SMNVEV (reference sequence). The CDR3 spans 15 residues. Trimming removed 6 bases from V and 2 bases from J, with 14 bases in between. The CDR3 is CASSRDTYPYNEQFF. CDR3 sequence (DNA): TGTGCCAGCAGCCGGGACACATACCCCTACAATGAGCAGTTCTTC.

V gene TRBV20-1 combines with J gene TRBJ2-7; no firm D call. The CDR3 runs 13 residues. Trimming cost V 3 bases and J 3 bases, with 12 bases left between them. Germline V CDR1 and CDR2: DFQATT, SNEGSKA (reference sequence). CDR3 amino acids: CSARGGQNYEQYF. CDR3 nucleotides: TGCAGTGCTAGGGGTGGGCAGAACTACGAGCAGTACTTC.

This clonotype showed up just once. The rearrangement uses TRBV9 and TRBJ1-1; D ambiguous. The CDR3 consists of 13 residues. The germline gives CDR1 SGDLS, CDR2 YYNGEE. The V end was cut by 3 bases, the J end by 4 bases, with 10 bases between. CDR3 nucleotides: TGTGCCAGCAGCGCGCCTAAGAGCACTGAAGCTTTCTTT. Its translation: CASSAPKSTEAFF.

This chain joins TRBV5-1 and TRBJ1-3, with D perhaps matching TRBD1 (5 bases). The V gene's germline CDR1 is SGHRS and CDR2 YFSETQ. The V and J ends lost 4 bases and 0 bases respectively, with 11 bases between them. CDR3 length: 15 residues. CDR3 loop: CASSPAGSSGNTIYF. The CDR3, as DNA: TGCGCCAGCAGCCCTGCAGGGTCCTCTGGAAACACCATATATTTT.

This clonotype has ten or more counts. The chain recombines TRBV7-8 with TRBJ2-7, with 8 bases that match TRBD2. The CDR3 extends over 13 amino acids. In germline, CDR1 is SGHVS, CDR2 FQNEAQ. The V and J ends lost 5 bases and 3 bases, in that order; junction bases with no gene match: 3. Written as DNA, the CDR3 is TGTGCCAGCAGCCGGACTAGCCTCTACGAGCAGTACTTC. Translating gives CASSRTSLYEQYF.

This clonotype was seen more than once but under ten times. V and J are TRBV6-5 and TRBJ1-2, with a tentative D call TRBD1 (6 bases). The V and J ends lost 0 bases and 1 base respectively, with 15 bases between them. Germline V CDR1 and CDR2: MNHEY, SVGAGI. This CDR3 contains 17 residues. The CDR3 DNA is TGTGCCAGCAGTTACTCCCCGGGGGGGGGCGGTAACTATGGCTACACCTTC. Protein: CASSYSPGGGGNYGYTF.

CDR3 bases: TGTGCCAGCAGCCCCCCGGGACTAGCGGGTATCAATGAGCAGTTCTTC. It encodes CASSPPGLAGINEQFF. The chain couples TRBV12-3 or TRBV12-4 to TRBJ2-1; 12 positions agree with TRBD2. The trim removed 6 bases at V and 6 bases at J, leaving 9 bases unmatched. CDR3 length: 16 residues.

This clonotype showed up many times. The gene calls are TRBV27 and TRBJ2-1; 11 bases are shared with TRBD1. The ends lost 5 bases at V and 6 bases at J; junction bases unmatched: 3. The germline V gene has CDR1 MNHEY and CDR2 SMNVEV (reference sequence). CDR3 length equals 14 residues. The CDR3 is CASSPDRGPNEQFF. Written as DNA, the CDR3 is TGTGCCAGCAGTCCGGACAGGGGGCCCAATGAGCAGTTCTTC.

This clonotype showed up many times. This chain uses TRBV15 with TRBJ1-3; a possible D gene is TRBD1 (5 bases). The CDR3 covers 13 residues. V was cut by 0 bases and J by 8 bases, with 8 bases left in between. Germline-derived CDR1 and CDR2 are LNHNV and YYDKDF (reference sequence). As DNA, the CDR3 is TGTGCCACCAGCAGAGACAGGGCGGACACCATATATTTT. This codes for CATSRDRADTIYF.

The sample holds many counts of this clonotype. This CDR3 reads CASSLGGRTEQFF. CDR3 bases: TGTGCCAGCAGCCTAGGAGGGAGAACTGAGCAGTTCTTC. The rearrangement uses TRBV12-3 or TRBV12-4 and TRBJ2-1, with a weak D call TRBD2 (6 bases). The CDR3 is 13 amino acids. Deletions cut 6 bases from V and 9 bases from J, with 15 bases between.

This chain links TRBV20-1 with TRBJ2-7; 7 bases fit TRBD2. Germline values: CDR1 DFQATT, CDR2 SNEGSKA (reference sequence). J was trimmed by 3 bases and V by 1 base; bases with no gene match: 9. CDR3 length: 15 residues. The CDR3 DNA reads as TGCAGTGCTAGAGCAGTCCGGGAGGCTTACTACGAGCAGTACTTC. Its translation is CSARAVREAYYEQYF.

This clonotype was detected a few times. The V and J genes are TRBV2 and TRBJ1-4; no reliable D call. This CDR3 contains 15 residues. Germline V lookup: CDR1 SNHLY, CDR2 FYNNEI. Trimming cost V 0 bases and J 7 bases, with 12 bases left between them. CDR3 amino acids: CASSEASGRGEKLFF. The CDR3 coding sequence is TGTGCCAGCAGTGAAGCCTCCGGGCGGGGTGAAAAACTGTTTTTT.

This clonotype was seen ten or more times. The rearrangement joins TRBV28 to TRBJ2-1; 8 bases fit TRBD1. The germline gives CDR1 MDHEN, CDR2 SYDVKM. This CDR3 region has 17 residues. V gave up 6 bases and J gave up 8 bases; unmatched junction bases: 18. CDR3 coding DNA: TGTGCCAGCAGGCCTTACAGGGGGGTTAGCGGCCGGCATGAGCAGTTCTTC. Amino acid sequence: CASRPYRGVSGRHEQFF.

The table lists this clonotype with a few counts. V and J are TRBV13 and TRBJ2-7; 9 nucleotides agree with TRBD1. This CDR3 contains 14 residues. V shed 5 bases, J shed 4 bases, and the junction held 6 bases outside the gene matches. Germline CDR1 and CDR2: PRHDT and FYEKMQ (reference sequence). CDR3 in DNA: TGTGCCAGCAGCACTAGGACAGGGGCGTACGAGCAGTACTTC. Protein sequence: CASSTRTGAYEQYF. Full variable domain (remainder filled in from reference TRBV13 and TRBJ2-7): AAGVIQSPRHLIKEKRETATLKCYPIPRHDTVYWYQQGPGQDPQFLISFYEKMQSDKGSIPDRFSAQQFSDYHSELNMSSLELGDSALYFCASSTRTGAYEQYFGPGTRLTVT.

In its sample, this clonotype was seen many times. The chain employs TRBV28 and TRBJ1-1; D remains ambiguous. Germline loops: CDR1 MDHEN, CDR2 SYDVKM. The CDR3 loop spans 15 amino acids. V shed 5 bases and J shed 1 base, with 14 bases lying between them. CDR3 sequence reads: CASSINRPRNTEAFF. The CDR3 nucleotides are TGTGCCAGCAGTATAAACCGCCCCAGGAACACTGAAGCTTTCTTT.

The chain employs TRBV20-1 and TRBJ2-7, with 10 bases aligning to TRBD2. This CDR3 is 14 amino acids long. Germline V gene lookup returns CDR1 DFQATT and CDR2 SNEGSKA (reference sequence). V gave up 3 bases and J gave up 4 bases; unmatched junction bases: 6. This CDR3 reads CSASVPSGSYEQYF. In DNA, the CDR3 is TGCAGTGCTAGTGTACCTAGCGGGAGTTACGAGCAGTACTTC.

The chain uses TRBV3-1 and TRBJ2-7; D is tentatively TRBD1 or TRBD2 (6 bases each). Germline values: CDR1 LGHDT, CDR2 YNNKEL (reference sequence). The CDR3 runs 14 residues. V gave up 2 bases and J gave up 6 bases, with 14 bases separating them. CDR3 region: CASSQSGARREQYF. DNA for the CDR3: TGTGCCAGCAGCCAATCGGGGGCGCGACGCGAGCAGTACTTC.